This T cell receptor beta chain was recovered during a study of technical replicates of blood from a few donors. This CDR3 is built from 13 residues. Trimming removed 0 bases at V and 2 bases at J, with 5 bases between. CDR1 and CDR2 (germline): SGHVS, FNYEAQ. This clone was observed a single time. The protocol was immunoSEQ multiplex PCR, while the TCRdb copy is restricted to in-frame clones and leaves out a portion. The table lists approximately 80,000 clones, approximately 90% of them singletons. The genes are TRBV7-6 and TRBJ2-7, with D unclear. Sequencing was carried out using T cells isolated from PBMCs. The TCR originated in a human donor in good health. CDR3 amino acids: CASSLALAYEQYF. The CDR3 coding sequence is TGTGCCAGCAGCTTAGCGCTAGCCTACGAGCAGTACTTC.